The 20 T cell receptor beta chains presented below share a single source sample, sequenced in a study of shared clonotypes between healthy human individuals. Repertoires were generated with immunoSEQ multiplex PCR, while TCRdb's copy carries only in-frame clones and drops some. The profile shows 110,000 or so clones, under 70% of them singletons. Material: memory CD8+ T cells sorted from blood. The subset here: CD45RO+ cells pooled with CCR7-negative TemRA cells. The receptors were gathered from a woman aged 25 to 39 in good health.

The chain is built from TRBV21-1 and TRBJ1-1. TRBV21-1 is flagged as a pseudogene. This CDR3 region has 15 residues. This CDR3 is CASSKEVEMNTEAFF. In DNA, the CDR3 is TGTGCCAGCAGCAAAGAGGTGGAGATGAACACTGAAGCTTTCTTT.

The V call is TRBV2, the J call TRBJ1-3; weak D call: TRBD1 (5 bases). The length of the CDR3 is 17 residues. V was shortened by 5 bases and J by 2 bases, with 19 bases between the two germline ends. The germline V gene has CDR1 SNHLY and CDR2 FYNNEI. The CDR3 DNA follows: TGTGCCAGCAGTCTGGGACGCCCTTATGCTGCTGGAAACACCATATATTTT. Encoded protein: CASSLGRPYAAGNTIYF.

V usage is TRBV28 and J usage is TRBJ1-3; weak D call: TRBD1 (5 bases). With 10 bases removed from V and 0 bases from J, the gap between germline ends came to 19 bases. This CDR3 is 16 amino acids long. Germline CDR1 and CDR2: MDHEN and SYDVKM. CDR3 amino acids: CATEPRQSASGNTIYF. The CDR3 DNA reads TGTGCCACCGAGCCCCGACAGTCCGCCTCTGGAAACACCATATATTTT. The variable domain in full, with the rest retrieved from reference TRBV28 and TRBJ1-3, is DVKVTQSSRYLVKRTGEKVFLECVQDMDHENMFWYRQDPGLGLRLIYFSYDVKMKEKGDIPEGYSVSREKKERFSLILESASTNQTSMYLCATEPRQSASGNTIYFGEGSWLTVV.

In its sample, this clone was seen once. The chain recombines TRBV19 with TRBJ1-5; TRBD1 might be the D (6 bases). Germline CDR1 is LNHDA and CDR2 is SQIVND (reference sequence). The CDR3 has 12 amino acids. V shed 7 bases and J shed 4 bases, with 8 bases lying between them. CDR3 protein: CASTTGNQPQHF. Here the CDR3 DNA reads TGTGCCAGTACGACAGGAAATCAGCCCCAGCATTTT.

The chain combines TRBV2 with TRBJ1-5; TRBD1 matches 7 bases. The length of the CDR3 is 15 residues. The trim removed 6 bases at V and 3 bases at J, leaving 8 bases unmatched. Germline V gene lookup returns CDR1 SNHLY and CDR2 FYNNEI. CDR3 sequence (DNA): TGTGCCAGCAGGGGAGACAGGGCCTCCAATCAGCCCCAGCATTTT. It yields the protein CASRGDRASNQPQHF.

The V gene is TRBV6-1, the J gene TRBJ1-2; D not resolved. Trimming cost V 1 base and J 7 bases, with 16 bases left between them. Per the germline V gene, CDR1 is MNHNS and CDR2 is SASEGT. The CDR3 sequence is 15 residues long. Written as DNA, the CDR3 is TGTGCCAGCAGTGAAGACCCCGAGGGTGCTATTGGCTACACCTTC. Its protein is CASSEDPEGAIGYTF.

The V gene is TRBV11-2, the J gene TRBJ2-1; TRBD2 agrees at 11 bases. The CDR3 is 15 residues long. Germline CDR1 reads SGHAT; CDR2 reads FQNNGV. The V and J ends lost 6 bases and 7 bases, in that order; junction bases with no gene match: 8. The CDR3 coding sequence is TGTGCCAGCAGACAGATAGCGGGAGGGCGTAATGAGCAGTTCTTC. This sequence encodes CASRQIAGGRNEQFF.

The rearrangement uses TRBV4-2 and TRBJ2-7, with 7 nucleotides matching TRBD2. Germline V lookup: CDR1 LGHNA, CDR2 YNFKEQ. Germline trimming cut 1 base from V and 5 bases from J; bases unmatched to any gene: 2. The CDR3 runs 13 residues. The chain's CDR3 is CASSQGAGDEQYF. The CDR3, as DNA: TGTGCCAGCAGCCAAGGTGCGGGGGACGAGCAGTACTTC.

The chain employs TRBV5-6 and TRBJ1-2; D may be TRBD1 (5 bases). The germline V gene encodes CDR1 SGHDT and CDR2 YYEEEE. Trimming shortened V by 5 bases and J by 4 bases, and 18 bases separated the two germline ends. This CDR3 spans 15 amino acids. Here the CDR3 reads CASRYGLGEGYGYTF. DNA of the CDR3: TGTGCCAGCAGATATGGGCTGGGGGAGGGCTATGGCTACACCTTC. Drawing the rest from reference TRBV5-6 and TRBJ1-2, the complete variable domain is DAGVTQSPTHLIKTRGQQVTLRCSPKSGHDTVSWYQQALGQGPQFIFQYYEEEERQRGNFPDRFSGHQFPNYSSELNVNALLLGDSALYLCASRYGLGEGYGYTFGSGTRLTVV.

The chain carries TRBV11-2 and TRBJ2-2; D uncertain. With 1 base removed from V and 4 bases from J, the gap between germline ends came to 10 bases. CDR1 is SGHAT, CDR2 FQNNGV, per germline. The CDR3 spans 15 residues. CDR3 region: CASSLVGRITGELFF. DNA for the CDR3: TGTGCCAGCAGCTTAGTGGGCCGGATCACCGGGGAGCTGTTTTTT.

The chain carries TRBV5-1 and TRBJ2-7; a weak D match, TRBD1 (6 bases). The CDR3 has 13 residues. The germline CDR1 and CDR2 sequences are SGHRS and YFSETQ. The V and J ends lost 3 bases and 4 bases respectively, with 11 bases between them. The CDR3 region has the DNA TGCGCCAGCAGCTGGGGGACACCATACGAGCAGTACTTC. Translating gives CASSWGTPYEQYF. The full variable domain, rest sourced from reference TRBV5-1 and TRBJ2-7, is KAGVTQTPRYLIKTRGQQVTLSCSPISGHRSVSWYQQTPGQGLQFLFEYFSETQRNKGNFPGRFSGRQFSNSRSEMNVSTLELGDSALYLCASSWGTPYEQYFGPGTRLTVT.

This chain links TRBV30 with TRBJ2-6; perhaps D is TRBD1 or TRBD2 (5 bases each). The CDR3 length is 19 residues. V was pared by 0 bases and J by 0 bases, with 18 bases between. Germline V gene lookup returns CDR1 GTSNPN and CDR2 SVGIG (reference sequence). The CDR3 DNA reads TGTGCCTGGAGTGTAGTGCGGGCAGGGAGCGGCTCTGGGGCCAACGTCCTGACTTTC. Translating it yields CAWSVVRAGSGSGANVLTF. Together with reference TRBV30 and TRBJ2-6, the CDR3 gives the full variable domain: SQTIHQWPATLVQPVGSPLSLECTVEGTSNPNLYWYRQAAGRGLQLLFYSVGIGQISSEVPQNLSASRPQDRQFILSSKKLLLSDSGFYLCAWSVVRAGSGSGANVLTFGAGSRLTVL.

This clone was detected a few times. The genes are TRBV11-2 and TRBJ2-2; D is unclear. This CDR3 has 14 residues. From germline, CDR1 is SGHAT and CDR2 FQNNGV. Between the trimmed V and J ends, which lost 1 base and 4 bases, there was a span of 7 bases. The chain's CDR3 is CASSLVVPTGELFF. CDR3 DNA: TGTGCCAGCAGCTTAGTAGTTCCCACCGGGGAGCTGTTTTTT.

Only one count was recorded for this clone. The chain recombines TRBV6-1 with TRBJ1-1; tentatively, D is TRBD1 (5 bases). The CDR3 extends over 17 amino acids. Germline values: CDR1 MNHNS, CDR2 SASEGT. Trimming took 3 bases from V and 4 from J, leaving 21 bases between them. CDR3 DNA: TGTGCCAGCAGTGAGCAGAGCTGGGGGGTATTTGGCACTGAAGCTTTCTTT. This translates into CASSEQSWGVFGTEAFF.

The chain employs TRBV10-3 and TRBJ2-7; no reliable D call. CDR3 length equals 15 residues. Germline-derived CDR1 and CDR2 are ENHRY and SYGVKD. Trimming shortened V by 3 bases and J by 4 bases, and 16 bases separated the two germline ends. CDR3 residues: CAISERNPIVYEQYF. In DNA, the CDR3 is TGTGCCATCAGTGAACGTAATCCTATAGTTTACGAGCAGTACTTC.

The rearrangement links TRBV5-6 to TRBJ2-7; 9 bases fit TRBD2. The junction had 16 bases not matched to a gene; V was cut back by 4 bases and J by 2 bases. Germline lookup yields CDR1 SGHDT and CDR2 YYEEEE. The length of the CDR3 is 18 residues. CDR3 in amino acids: CASSLTGPSSGTPYEQYF. CDR3 nucleotide sequence: TGTGCCAGCAGCCTGACCGGACCCTCTAGCGGGACGCCCTACGAGCAGTACTTC.

The genes are TRBV10-2 and TRBJ2-7; weak D call: TRBD2 (5 bases). The CDR3 consists of 14 residues. The germline CDR1 and CDR2 sequences are WSHSY and SAAADI. Trimming cost V 5 bases and J 2 bases, with 13 bases left between them. CDR3 nucleotides: TGCGCCAGCAGTCCAGTCGGGAATACCTACGAGCAGTACTTC. Translating gives CASSPVGNTYEQYF.

The rearrangement uses TRBV28 and TRBJ1-5; the D gene is possibly TRBD1 (5 bases). Germline-derived CDR1 and CDR2 are MDHEN and SYDVKM. V lost 1 base and J lost 6, with 13 bases in between. The CDR3 covers 15 residues. The chain's CDR3 is CASSLYPGFIQPQHF. CDR3 DNA: TGTGCCAGCAGTTTATATCCAGGGTTCATTCAGCCCCAGCATTTT.

The V gene is TRBV6-4, the J gene TRBJ1-1; 7 nucleotides line up with TRBD1. V shed 0 bases, J shed 1 base, and the junction held 2 bases outside the gene matches. The length of the CDR3 is 15 residues. Germline CDR1 is MRHNA and CDR2 is SNTAGT. The CDR3 sequence is CASSDSRTGNTEAFF. The CDR3 DNA follows: TGTGCCAGCAGTGACTCAAGGACAGGGAACACTGAAGCTTTCTTT.

This clone was recorded a few times. The J gene is TRBJ2-1, the V gene TRBV12-5, with unresolved D. The CDR3 totals 16 residues. V dropped 7 bases and J dropped 7 bases, with 23 bases sitting between them. Germline V gene lookup returns CDR1 LGHNT and CDR2 FRNRAP. This chain's CDR3 is CASANARSAGVNEQFF. CDR3 sequence (DNA): TGTGCTAGTGCCAACGCCCGGAGCGCCGGCGTTAATGAGCAGTTCTTC.